The clone carrying this T cell receptor beta chain has just a few counts. This CDR3 contains 16 residues. Germline-derived CDR1 and CDR2 are SGHVS and FQNEAQ. Unmatched junction bases numbered 9, after V lost 5 bases and J lost 7 bases. These data originate in a study of blood T cell repertoires in COVID-19. About the research overall: Acute and convalescent COVID-19 samples came from the United States, Italy and Spain. T cells, B-cell-depleted T cells, or PBMCs supplied cDNA or gDNA.

In the authors' methods: How many nucleated cells were present was estimated from reference gene primer amplification. Using immunoSEQ multiplex PCR, the repertoire was profiled, and TCRdb retains in-frame clones only, with some absent. V and J calls and clone size follow that table, whereas D and trimming were derived from the DNA. The sample has roughly 200,000 clones, around 84% seen once. Sequenced: peripheral blood. This sequence was found in a woman of 80 years or more with acute or convalescent COVID-19. This chain uses TRBV7-8 with TRBJ2-1, with TRBD2 identical over 12 bases. DNA for the CDR3: TGTGCCAGCAGCCCAAAGACTAGCGGGAGAAGAAATGAGCAGTTCTTC. The encoded protein is CASSPKTSGRRNEQFF. The full variable domain, rest sourced from reference TRBV7-8 and TRBJ2-1, is GAGVSQSPRYKVAKRGQDVALRCDPISGHVSLFWYQQALGQGPEFLTYFQNEAQLDKSGLPSDRFFAERPEGSVSTLKIQRTQQEDSAVYLCASSPKTSGRRNEQFFGPGTRLTVL.